Following are 18 T cell receptor beta chains from one sample sequenced in a study of blood T cell repertoires in COVID-19. TCRdb's copy holds only in-frame clones and misses some; the assay was immunoSEQ multiplex PCR. The sample has approximately 140,000 clones, 84% seen once. The source material was peripheral blood. The receptors here all came from a man between 70 and 80 years old with acute or convalescent COVID-19.

V usage is TRBV12-5 and J usage is TRBJ1-5; D perhaps matches TRBD1 (5 bases). The germline V and J ends were trimmed by 6 bases and 2 bases, with 17 bases remaining between them. CDR3 length: 16 amino acids. The germline gives CDR1 LGHNT, CDR2 FRNRAP. CDR3 in amino acids: CASGPDSVVGNQPQHF. CDR3 sequence (DNA): TGTGCTAGTGGCCCCGACAGCGTCGTCGGCAATCAGCCCCAGCATTTT.

The chain employs TRBV19 and TRBJ1-2; no definite D call. Germline CDR1 and CDR2: LNHDA and SQIVND (reference sequence). The CDR3 is made up of 14 amino acids. The V and J ends lost 1 base and 6 bases respectively, with 12 bases between them. The CDR3 DNA sequence: TGTGCCAGTAGTATAGGGCGGGGAATCCATGGCTACACCTTC. Its translation: CASSIGRGIHGYTF.

This clone was counted only a few times. V is TRBV4-2 and J is TRBJ2-1; the D gene is possibly TRBD2 (6 bases). V was cut by 5 bases and J by 5 bases, with 13 bases left in between. This CDR3 spans 14 amino acids. The germline V gene encodes CDR1 LGHNA and CDR2 YNFKEQ. In nucleotides, the CDR3 is TGTGCCAGCAGCTTCCGGACTACAGACAATGAGCAGTTCTTC. Translation: CASSFRTTDNEQFF.

This rearrangement joins TRBV9 to TRBJ1-2; no clear D gene. CDR1 is SGDLS, CDR2 YYNGEE, per germline. The CDR3 extends over 13 amino acids. V lost 0 bases and J lost 1, with 4 bases in between. CDR3: CASSVVINYGYTF. CDR3 DNA: TGTGCCAGCAGCGTAGTCATTAACTATGGCTACACCTTC.

The gene calls are TRBV6-2 or TRBV6-3 and TRBJ1-4; possibly TRBD1 for D (6 bases). The CDR3 has 14 residues. CDR1 and CDR2 from the germline V gene are MNHEY and SVGEGT. V was clipped by 6 bases and J by 10 bases, with 18 bases between them. CDR3 in DNA: TGTGCCAGCAGCCCCGGGGGGGCGCTTGGAAAACTGTTTTTT. This translates into CASSPGGALGKLFF.

The chain combines TRBV6-1 with TRBJ2-6, with 8 bases fitting TRBD1. V lost 2 bases and J lost 4; bases outside the gene matches: 4. The germline CDR1 and CDR2 sequences are MNHNS and SASEGT. The CDR3 extends over 16 amino acids. CDR3 protein: CASSEQGARGANVLTF. CDR3 in DNA: TGTGCCAGCAGTGAACAGGGGGCGAGAGGGGCCAACGTCCTGACTTTC.

The CDR3 region has the DNA TGTGCCAGTAGTATGGAGGGACAGCCGCAGTACTTC. Translating it yields CASSMEGQPQYF. This rearrangement joins TRBV19 to TRBJ2-7; the D gene is possibly TRBD1 (7 bases). The CDR3 spans 12 residues. CDR1 and CDR2 from the germline V gene are LNHDA and SQIVND (reference sequence). V was clipped by 3 bases and J by 9 bases, with 12 bases between them.

This clone has just a few counts. The genes are TRBV5-1 and TRBJ1-5; 7 bases are a match to TRBD1. The CDR3 spans 15 residues. Looked up from germline, CDR1 is SGHRS and CDR2 is YFSETQ. J gave up 3 bases and V 4 bases, and 7 bases lay outside the gene matches. CDR3 bases: TGCGCCAGCAGCCCAACAGGGGCGTTCAATCAGCCCCAGCATTTT. Amino acids: CASSPTGAFNQPQHF.

This clone was detected only a few times. The V and J genes are TRBV7-3 and TRBJ2-1, with 7 bases identical to TRBD2. The CDR3 runs to 15 residues. The germline CDR1 and CDR2 sequences are SGHTA and FQGTGA. With 5 bases clipped from V and 2 bases from J, the junction kept 6 bases outside the gene matches. In DNA form, the CDR3 reads TGTGCCAGCAGCAAATGGGCGGGGGCCTACAATGAGCAGTTCTTC. Residues: CASSKWAGAYNEQFF.

The rearrangement joins TRBV25-1 to TRBJ1-1, with 7 bases fitting TRBD1. The V gene end was trimmed by 8 bases and the J gene end by 0 bases; junction bases not matched to a gene: 12. Per the germline V gene, CDR1 is MGHDK and CDR2 is SYGVNS. The CDR3 length is 16 residues. The CDR3 sequence is CASQKGTAILNTEAFF. As DNA, the CDR3 is TGTGCCAGCCAGAAAGGGACAGCAATTTTGAACACTGAAGCTTTCTTT. Drawing the rest from reference TRBV25-1 and TRBJ1-1, the complete variable domain is EADIYQTPRYLVIGTGKKITLECSQTMGHDKMYWYQQDPGMELHLIHYSYGVNSTEKGDLSSESTVSRIRTEHFPLTLESARPSHTSQYLCASQKGTAILNTEAFFGQGTRLTVV.

J is TRBJ2-1 and V is TRBV24-1, with 7 bases matching TRBD1. Germline-derived CDR1 and CDR2 are KGHDR and SFDVKD. The CDR3 loop spans 15 amino acids. Trimming at V came to 2 bases and at J to 5 bases, leaving 5 bases not matched to a gene. CDR3 in amino acids: CATSDSTGVDNEQFF. CDR3 bases: TGTGCCACCAGTGATTCTACAGGGGTCGACAATGAGCAGTTCTTC.

As regards this clone: Within the sample, other DNA sequences also encode this same CDR3. The chain is built from TRBV9 and TRBJ1-3; the D gene is possibly TRBD1 (6 bases). V was cut by 0 bases and J by 2 bases, with 12 bases left in between. Germline V CDR1 and CDR2: SGDLS, YYNGEE. The CDR3 length is 16 residues. CDR3 coding DNA: TGTGCCAGCAGCGTAGCGCAGGGGTCCCCTGGAAACACCATATATTTT. It yields the protein CASSVAQGSPGNTIYF.

The J gene is TRBJ2-5, the V gene TRBV7-8; unclear D gene. This CDR3 spans 16 amino acids. Trimming left V 1 base short and J 6 bases short, with 18 bases between. The germline CDR1 and CDR2 sequences are SGHVS and FQNEAQ. The CDR3, as DNA: TGTGCCAGCAGCTTAGGTGGTAGTGCAGGTTACCAGACCCAGTACTTC. Residues: CASSLGGSAGYQTQYF. Supplemented by reference TRBV7-8 and TRBJ2-5, the full variable domain reads GAGVSQSPRYKVAKRGQDVALRCDPISGHVSLFWYQQALGQGPEFLTYFQNEAQLDKSGLPSDRFFAERPEGSVSTLKIQRTQQEDSAVYLCASSLGGSAGYQTQYFGPGTRLLVL.

The gene calls are TRBV4-1 and TRBJ1-2; D is ambiguous. Germline CDR1 reads MGHRA; CDR2 reads YSYEKL. Trimming pared 0 bases from V and 7 bases from J, leaving 9 bases between. The CDR3 extends over 13 amino acids. The CDR3 DNA follows: TGCGCCAGCAGCCAAGAAGCTCCCTCTGGCTACACCTTC. It is translated as CASSQEAPSGYTF.

This clone was seen only a few times. The chain is built from TRBV3-1 (or the pseudogene TRBV3-2) and TRBJ2-7; D is ambiguous. V was cut by 3 bases and J by 5 bases, with 14 bases left in between. This CDR3 contains 14 residues. CDR1 LGHDT and CDR2 YNNKEL come from the germline V gene (reference sequence). CDR3 in amino acids: CASSQIDVLDEQYF. In DNA, the CDR3 is TGTGCCAGCAGCCAGATCGATGTGTTAGACGAGCAGTACTTC.

V usage is TRBV20-1 and J usage is TRBJ1-1; D remains ambiguous. V lost 5 bases and J lost 5, with 9 bases in between. CDR3 length: 11 amino acids. CDR1 and CDR2 from the germline V gene are DFQATT and SNEGSKA (reference sequence). This CDR3 is CSAPRETEAFF. In DNA form, the CDR3 reads TGCAGTGCTCCAAGGGAGACTGAAGCTTTCTTT.

V gene TRBV6-1 combines with J gene TRBJ1-1; a weak D match, TRBD1 (5 bases). Germline CDR1 reads MNHNS; CDR2 reads SASEGT. The CDR3 is 15 amino acids. Trimming removed 2 bases at V and 6 bases at J, with 16 bases between. This CDR3 reads CASSEYVGGIAEAFF. The CDR3 coding sequence is TGTGCCAGCAGTGAATATGTGGGGGGAATTGCTGAAGCTTTCTTT.

The chain recombines TRBV30 with TRBJ1-6; D remains ambiguous. The CDR3 spans 13 residues. The V gene's germline CDR1 is GTSNPN and CDR2 SVGIG (reference sequence). Trimming took off 3 bases at V and 5 bases at J, with 8 bases between the two ends. CDR3 nucleotides: TGTGCCTGGAGGCTGTCGGATAATTCACCCCTCCACTTT. Its protein is CAWRLSDNSPLHF.